The 6 T cell receptor beta chains listed next were all sequenced from one sample in a study of tissue T cells after allogeneic stem cell transplantation. The protocol was immunoSEQ multiplex PCR, while the TCRdb copy is restricted to in-frame clones and leaves out a portion. Here the sample spans 8,000 to 8,500 clones, approximately 46% being singletons. Sample time point: mouse harvest day 7 after allogeneic transplant. Mouse grafts combined 10^7 T-cell-depleted bone marrow cells with 10^6 splenic CD5+ T cells. The sample was gut tissue. The receptors come from a female BALB/c mouse given C57BL/6 T cells with graft-versus-host disease after an allogeneic hematopoietic cell transplant.

This clone has more than one count but fewer than ten. Gene names are mouse gene names. The read stops 1 residue short of the end of the CDR3; the missing end is completed from the germline J gene. The chain has TRBV26 and TRBJ1-1; weak D call: TRBD1 (5 bases). V was shortened by 7 bases and J by 0 bases, with 9 bases between the two germline ends. Per the germline V gene, CDR1 is KGHPV and CDR2 is FQNQEV (reference sequence). This CDR3 comprises 13 residues. The sequenced part of the CDR3 DNA is TGTGCCAGCATGGACAATGCAAACACAGAAGTCTTC. It translates to CASMDNANTEVF. The full-length CDR3 reads as CASMDNANTEVFF. The full variable domain, with the rest looked up from reference TRBV26 and TRBJ1-1, is NSKVIQTPRYLVKGQGQKAKMRCIPEKGHPVVFWYQQNKNNEFKFLINFQNQEVLQQIDMTEKRFSAECPSNSPCSLEIQSSEAGDSALYLCASMDNANTEVFFGKGTRLTVV.

Regarding this clone: Genes and germline come from the mouse. With the read ending 1 residue before the CDR3 end, the germline J gene is used to fill in that end. This sequence joins TRBV12-1 and TRBJ1-4; 8 nucleotides line up with TRBD1. Germline CDR1 reads SGHSN; CDR2 reads HYEKVE. The ends lost 0 bases at V and 3 bases at J; junction bases unmatched: 2. The CDR3 totals 15 residues. The CDR3 reads CASSLGQGANERLFF. CDR3 DNA, as far as it was read: TGTGCCAGCTCTCTCGGACAGGGTGCCAACGAAAGATTATTT.

The sample holds one count of this clone. Each gene name is a mouse one. The CDR3 extends 1 residue past the end of the read, so its final part is completed from the germline J gene. The V gene is TRBV4, the J gene TRBJ2-7; 11 bases line up with TRBD2. J was trimmed by 0 bases and V by 4 bases; bases with no gene match: 2. The CDR3 runs to 15 residues. In germline, CDR1 is LGHDT, CDR2 YNNKQL (reference sequence). The DNA read from the CDR3 is TGTGCCAGCAGCTCGGGACTGGGGGACTCCTATGAACAGTAC. Encoded protein: CASSSGLGDSYEQY. The full CDR3 is CASSSGLGDSYEQYF.

This clone was found a few times. Genes and germline are mouse. The read comes to an end 1 residue before the CDR3 does, leaving the germline J gene to fill in the end. The chain has TRBV31 and TRBJ2-5, with D maybe TRBD2 (6 bases). The CDR3 has 15 residues. Germline V gene data show CDR1 as GKSSPN and CDR2 as SITVG. V was cut by 1 base and J by 0 bases, with 11 bases left in between. The DNA read from the CDR3 is TGTGCCTGGAGTCCGAACTGGGTTAACCAAGACACCCAGTAC. It is translated as CAWSPNWVNQDTQY. The full CDR3 protein reads CAWSPNWVNQDTQYF.

A word on this clone: The genes are named according to mouse. The read halts 1 residue ahead of the CDR3 end, with the missing end drawn from the germline J gene. The chain employs TRBV26 and TRBJ2-5; 10 bases align to TRBD2. CDR3 size: 13 residues. CDR1 and CDR2 from the germline V gene are KGHPV and FQNQEV (reference sequence). J gave up 6 bases and V 6 bases, and 3 bases lay outside the gene matches. The CDR3 region is CASSLTGGDTQYF. The DNA read from the CDR3 is TGTGCCAGCAGCCTGACTGGGGGGGACACCCAGTAC.

With respect to this clone: The gene symbols are mouse symbols. Incomplete CDR3 DNA: TGTGCCAGCCGGGAGGGGCCCAACGAAAGATTATTT. Amino acid sequence: CASREGPNERLF. The entire CDR3 reads CASREGPNERLFF. The V call is TRBV19, the J call TRBJ1-4; D possibly corresponds to TRBD1 (5 bases). The read comes to an end 1 residue before the CDR3 does, leaving the germline J gene to fill in the end. The length of the CDR3 is 13 residues. Trimming took off 7 bases at V and 3 bases at J, with 10 bases between the two ends. Looked up from germline, CDR1 is FNHDT and CDR2 is SITEND (reference sequence).